The 23 T cell receptor beta chains listed next were all sequenced from one sample in a study of monozygotic twins with inflammatory bowel disease. TCRdb re-called the 5' RACE reads and catalogs CDR3 proteins one per entry, DNA excluded. Recorded for this sample: approximately 85,000 distinct CDR3 sequences. What was sequenced was blood. The source is a human donor with ulcerative colitis or Crohn's disease, or a healthy co-twin of an affected twin (not recorded which).

This chain joins TRBV5-1 and TRBJ2-1; the TCRdb D gene call, TRBD2, has no DNA to confirm it. The CDR3 covers 19 residues. Germline V lookup: CDR1 SGHRS, CDR2 YFSETQ. The CDR3: CASQPPGLAGAAGGNEQFF.

V is TRBV20-1 and J is TRBJ2-7. CDR1 is DFQATT, CDR2 SNEGSKA, per germline (reference sequence). The CDR3 spans 16 residues. This chain's CDR3 is CSARDLVTDPTYEQYF.

CDR3 amino acids: CASSLAPGGQYF. The chain couples TRBV7-9 to TRBJ2-7; TCRdb proposes TRBD1, but this gene call is untestable without DNA. The CDR3 extends over 12 amino acids. CDR1 and CDR2 from the germline V gene are SEHNR and FQNEAQ (reference sequence).

The chain uses TRBV18 and TRBJ2-1. There are 17 residues in the CDR3. From germline, CDR1 is KGHSH and CDR2 LQKENI. The CDR3 spells CASSPPGQAASYNEQFF.

V is TRBV7-9 and J is TRBJ1-1; there is no DNA to check the TCRdb D call of TRBD1. CDR3 length equals 13 residues. Germline V gene lookup returns CDR1 SEHNR and CDR2 FQNEAQ (reference sequence). CDR3 region: CASSGMGDPEAFF.

The chain couples TRBV7-9 to TRBJ2-7. The CDR3 contains 12 residues. Germline CDR1 reads SEHNR; CDR2 reads FQNEAQ (reference sequence). The CDR3 is CASSPRDYEQYF.

The chain carries TRBV7-9 and TRBJ2-1; TCRdb proposes TRBD1, but this gene call is untestable without DNA. This CDR3 has 14 amino acids. The germline gives CDR1 SEHNR, CDR2 FQNEAQ (reference sequence). The CDR3 protein is CASSLSPGTNEQFF.

This chain joins TRBV5-1 and TRBJ1-5. CDR1 is SGHRS and CDR2 is YFSETQ in the germline V gene. The CDR3 extends over 15 amino acids. The CDR3 is CASSPLGYSNQPQHF.

V usage is TRBV12-3 or TRBV12-4 and J usage is TRBJ2-2; absent DNA, TCRdb's TRBD1 call cannot be checked. The CDR3 runs 14 residues. CDR3 amino acids: CASSKTGAVGELFF.

This sequence joins TRBV7-8 and TRBJ2-2. CDR1 is SGHVS, CDR2 FQNEAQ, per germline. This CDR3 contains 15 residues. CDR3 region: CASSLNAVGTGELFF.

The V call is TRBV5-1, the J call TRBJ2-3; TCRdb lists TRBD1, though no DNA is available to test this call. The CDR3 totals 16 residues. Per germline, CDR1 SGHRS and CDR2 YFSETQ. CDR3 amino acids: CASSIGQHSSTDTQYF.

The chain joins TRBV5-5 to TRBJ1-1. The CDR3 extends over 15 amino acids. CDR1 and CDR2 from the germline V gene are SGHKS and YYEKEE (reference sequence). The CDR3 loop reads CASSLFTAVNTEAFF.

The V gene is TRBV5-5, the J gene TRBJ2-1; with no DNA, the TCRdb D assignment of TRBD1 cannot be verified. In germline, CDR1 is SGHKS, CDR2 YYEKEE (reference sequence). The length of the CDR3 is 17 residues. The CDR3 spells CASSLVRGIRVRNEQFF.

The genes are TRBV27 and TRBJ1-1; TCRdb names TRBD1, which stays unverified in the absence of DNA. CDR3 length: 15 residues. In germline, CDR1 is MNHEY, CDR2 SMNVEV (reference sequence). The CDR3 spells CASSLGTRGDTEAFF.

The chain carries TRBV27 and TRBJ1-2; TCRdb proposes TRBD1, but this gene call is untestable without DNA. The CDR3 is 13 residues long. The germline V gene has CDR1 MNHEY and CDR2 SMNVEV (reference sequence). The CDR3 reads CASSPRQARRSTF.

The V gene is TRBV19, the J gene TRBJ1-1. CDR1 and CDR2 from the germline V gene are LNHDA and SQIVND (reference sequence). The CDR3 contains 13 residues. This CDR3 is CASSYNRNTEAFF.

V is TRBV2 and J is TRBJ1-4; TCRdb outputs TRBD1, but without DNA this stays unchecked. The germline CDR1 and CDR2 sequences are SNHLY and FYNNEI. The CDR3 has 16 amino acids. CDR3 residues: CASSEAFWARGEKLFF.

The chain's CDR3 is CASSSKQGVAEAFF. V usage is TRBV5-1 and J usage is TRBJ1-1; TCRdb gives TRBD1 as the D gene, but with no DNA this cannot be confirmed. CDR1 is SGHRS, CDR2 YFSETQ, per germline. This CDR3 region has 14 residues.

The chain recombines TRBV3-1 with TRBJ2-5. In germline, CDR1 is LGHDT, CDR2 YNNKEL (reference sequence). There are 14 residues in the CDR3. This CDR3 is CASSPWNNQETQYF.

The chain combines TRBV12-3 or TRBV12-4 with TRBJ2-1; the TCRdb D gene call, TRBD2, has no DNA to confirm it. This CDR3 contains 12 residues. The CDR3 region is CASGRIYNEQFF.

The chain combines TRBV5-5 with TRBJ1-5. Per germline, CDR1 SGHKS and CDR2 YYEKEE (reference sequence). This CDR3 is 15 amino acids long. CDR3 residues: CASSWGPDNHQPQHF.

The rearrangement uses TRBV29-1 and TRBJ1-2; checking the TCRdb D call of TRBD1 is not possible without DNA. The CDR3 length is 12 residues. Germline assignment: CDR1 SQVTM and CDR2 ANQGSEA. This CDR3 is CSVADRLKGYTF.

The chain uses TRBV7-9 and TRBJ2-1; the TCRdb call, TRBD2, lacks DNA for checking. Germline loops: CDR1 SEHNR, CDR2 FQNEAQ (reference sequence). This CDR3 region has 13 residues. CDR3 loop: CACQRDLNNEQFF.